The present T cell receptor (beta chain) was sequenced within a study of T cell clonotyping in hematopoietic cell transplantation. Overall study results and limits: Few recipient clonotypes overlapped donors; over 97% were de novo at given depth. After transplant, recipient diversity fell while pathologically expanded clonotypes grew through day 180. CD4 and CD8 repertoire contributions could not be separated without sorting.

Time point described: recipient sample about 28 days before transplant, after cytoreduction. Recipients were bled about 28 days pretransplant and at posttransplant days 30, 100, 180. V was pared by 2 bases and J by 8 bases, with 14 bases of the junction left unmatched. Germline V CDR1 and CDR2: SGHVS, FNYEAQ. The CDR3 is 17 residues long. Concerning this clone itself: The antigen remains unidentified.

The table came from immunoSEQ multiplex PCR; TCRdb's copy has only in-frame clones and leaves some out. The sample has 30,000 to 40,000 clones; 85% to 95% are singletons. The J gene is TRBJ1-2, the V gene TRBV7-6; 10 nucleotides agree with TRBD1. The sample here was peripheral blood mononuclear cells, taken before stem cell transplant. The receptor was derived from a middle-aged man with chronic myeloid leukemia. Some clones in this sample may be carry-over from other donors' samples. The CDR3: CASSLTLAGQGEFGYTF. The DNA for the CDR3 is TGTGCCAGCAGCTTAACGTTGGCCGGACAGGGGGAATTCGGCTACACCTTC. The complete variable domain, with remaining parts taken from reference TRBV7-6 and TRBJ1-2, reads GAGVSQSPRYKVTKRGQDVALRCDPISGHVSLYWYRQALGQGPEFLTYFNYEAQQDKSGLPNDRFSAERPEGSISTLTIQRTEQRDSAMYRCASSLTLAGQGEFGYTFGSGTRLTVV.